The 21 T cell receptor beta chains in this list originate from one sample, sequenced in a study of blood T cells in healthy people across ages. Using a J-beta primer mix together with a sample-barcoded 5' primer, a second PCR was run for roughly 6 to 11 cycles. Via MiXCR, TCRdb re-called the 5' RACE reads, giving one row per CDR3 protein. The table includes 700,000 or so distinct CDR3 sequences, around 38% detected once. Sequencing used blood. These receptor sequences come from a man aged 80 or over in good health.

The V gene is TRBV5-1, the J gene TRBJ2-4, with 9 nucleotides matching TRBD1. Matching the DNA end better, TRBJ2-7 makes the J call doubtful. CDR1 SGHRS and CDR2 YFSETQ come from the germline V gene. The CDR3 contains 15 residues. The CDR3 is CASTPQRTGAYEQYF. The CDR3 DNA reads TGCGCCAGCACCCCCCAGCGGACAGGGGCCTACGAGCAGTACTTC.

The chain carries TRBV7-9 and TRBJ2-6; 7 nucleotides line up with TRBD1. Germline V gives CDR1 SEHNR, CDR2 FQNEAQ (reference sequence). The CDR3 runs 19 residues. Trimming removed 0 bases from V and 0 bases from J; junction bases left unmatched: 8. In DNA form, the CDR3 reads TGTGCCAGCAGCTTAGCGAACAGGGGCCCAGGCTCTGGGGCCAACGTCCTGACTTTC. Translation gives CASSLANRGPGSGANVLTF. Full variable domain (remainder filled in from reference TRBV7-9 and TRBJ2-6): DTGVSQNPRHKITKRGQNVTFRCDPISEHNRLYWYRQTLGQGPEFLTYFQNEAQLEKSRLLSDRFSAERPKGSFSTLEIQRTEQGDSAMYLCASSLANRGPGSGANVLTFGAGSRLTVL.

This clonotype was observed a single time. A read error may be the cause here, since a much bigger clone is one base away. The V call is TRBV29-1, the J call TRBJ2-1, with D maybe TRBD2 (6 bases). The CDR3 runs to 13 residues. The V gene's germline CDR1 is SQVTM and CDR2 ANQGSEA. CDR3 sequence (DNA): TGCAACGTTCAGGGACTGCCCGGGGATGAGCAGTTCTTC. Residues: CNVQGLPGDEQFF.

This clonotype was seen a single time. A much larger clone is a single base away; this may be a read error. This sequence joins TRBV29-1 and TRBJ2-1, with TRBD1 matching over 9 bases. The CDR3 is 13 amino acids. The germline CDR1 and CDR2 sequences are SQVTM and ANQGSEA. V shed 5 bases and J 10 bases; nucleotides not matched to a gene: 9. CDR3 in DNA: TGCAGCGTTTCGGACAGGGGCCCCTACGAGCAGTTCTTC. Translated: CSVSDRGPYEQFF.

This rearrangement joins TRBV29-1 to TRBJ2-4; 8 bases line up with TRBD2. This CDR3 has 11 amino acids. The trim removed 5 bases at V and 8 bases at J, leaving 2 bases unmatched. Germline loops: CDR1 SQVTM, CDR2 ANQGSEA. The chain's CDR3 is CSVKTSDIQYF. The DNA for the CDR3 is TGCAGCGTTAAGACTAGCGACATTCAGTACTTC. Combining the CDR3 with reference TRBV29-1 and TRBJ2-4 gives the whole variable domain SAVISQKPSRDICQRGTSLTIQCQVDSQVTMMFWYRQQPGQSLTLIATANQGSEATYESGFVIDKFPISRPNLTFSTLTVSNMSPEDSSIYLCSVKTSDIQYFGAGTRLSVL.

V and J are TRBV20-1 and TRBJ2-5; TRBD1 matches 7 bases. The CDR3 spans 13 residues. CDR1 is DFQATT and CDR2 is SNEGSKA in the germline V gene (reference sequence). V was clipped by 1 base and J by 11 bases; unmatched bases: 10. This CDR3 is CSARVGRGNEQYF. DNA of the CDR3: TGCAGTGCTAGAGTTGGCAGGGGGAATGAGCAGTACTTC.

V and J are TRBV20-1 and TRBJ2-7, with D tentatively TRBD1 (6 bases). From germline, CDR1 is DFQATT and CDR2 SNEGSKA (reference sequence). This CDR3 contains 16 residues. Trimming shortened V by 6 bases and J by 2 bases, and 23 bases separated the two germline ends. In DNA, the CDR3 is TGCAGTGCCATCGACAGGCAGACTCTCCGAGCCTACGAGCAGTACTTC. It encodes CSAIDRQTLRAYEQYF.

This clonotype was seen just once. The CDR3 nucleotides are TGCAGCGTGAGGGGGACTAGCGGGAGAGGGGGTTACAATGAGCAGTACTTC. Translation gives CSVRGTSGRGGYNEQYF. The chain is built from TRBV29-1 and TRBJ2-1; TRBD2 matches at 14 bases. Near its end, the DNA agrees better with TRBJ2-7, so the J call may be wrong. The CDR3 is 17 amino acids. Germline CDR1 and CDR2: SQVTM and ANQGSEA.

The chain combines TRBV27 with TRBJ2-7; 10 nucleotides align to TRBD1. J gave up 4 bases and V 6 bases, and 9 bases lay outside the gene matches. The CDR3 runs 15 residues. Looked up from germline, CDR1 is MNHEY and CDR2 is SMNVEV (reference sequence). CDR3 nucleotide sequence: TGTGCCAGCAGCCTCGAGGGACAGGGGTTTTACGAGCAGTACTTC. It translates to CASSLEGQGFYEQYF.

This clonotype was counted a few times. The CDR3 region has the DNA TGTGCCAGCAATCCCCCCGGGACTAGCGGGCTAGGTGAGCAGTTCTTC. This encodes CASNPPGTSGLGEQFF. The genes are TRBV6-1 and TRBJ2-1, with 12 nucleotides matching TRBD2. V lost 7 bases, J lost 9 bases, and 13 bases stayed unmatched. Germline CDR1 and CDR2: MNHNS and SASEGT. This CDR3 has 16 residues.

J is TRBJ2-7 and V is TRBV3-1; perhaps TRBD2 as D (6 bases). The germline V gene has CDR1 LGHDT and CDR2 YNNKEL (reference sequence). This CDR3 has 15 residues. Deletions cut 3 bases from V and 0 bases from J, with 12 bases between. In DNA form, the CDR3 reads TGTGCCAGCAGCCAGAGGAGGGCCCTCTCCTACGAGCAGTACTTC. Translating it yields CASSQRRALSYEQYF.

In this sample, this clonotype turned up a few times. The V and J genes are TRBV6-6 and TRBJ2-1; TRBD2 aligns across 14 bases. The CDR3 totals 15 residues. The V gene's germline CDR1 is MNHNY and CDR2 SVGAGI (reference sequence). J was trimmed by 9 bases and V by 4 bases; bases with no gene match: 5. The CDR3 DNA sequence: TGTGCCAGCAGTTCCGGGACTAGCGGGAGCGGTGAGCAGTTCTTC. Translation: CASSSGTSGSGEQFF.

In DNA, the CDR3 is TGTGCCAGCAGCCCCCGCAGGGGGAGTGAGACCCAGTACTTC. Encoded protein: CASSPRRGSETQYF. The chain has TRBV9 and TRBJ2-5, with 7 nucleotides matching TRBD1. Losses at the gene ends were 4 bases for V and 5 bases for J; bases not matched to a gene: 8. The CDR3 sequence is 14 residues long. The germline V gene has CDR1 SGDLS and CDR2 YYNGEE.

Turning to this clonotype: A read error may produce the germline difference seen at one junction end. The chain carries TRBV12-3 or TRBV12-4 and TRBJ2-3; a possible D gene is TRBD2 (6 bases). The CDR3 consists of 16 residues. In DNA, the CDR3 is TGCGCCAGCAGTTTGGTCTTTGGAGGGGATGCAGGTACGCAGTATTTT. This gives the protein CASSLVFGGDAGTQYF.

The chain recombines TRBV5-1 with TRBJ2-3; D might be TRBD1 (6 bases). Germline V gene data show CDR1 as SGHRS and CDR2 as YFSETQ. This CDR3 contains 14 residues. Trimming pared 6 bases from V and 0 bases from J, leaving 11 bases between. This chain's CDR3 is CASKPQGSTDTQYF. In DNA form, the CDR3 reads TGCGCCAGCAAACCCCAGGGGAGCACAGATACGCAGTATTTT.

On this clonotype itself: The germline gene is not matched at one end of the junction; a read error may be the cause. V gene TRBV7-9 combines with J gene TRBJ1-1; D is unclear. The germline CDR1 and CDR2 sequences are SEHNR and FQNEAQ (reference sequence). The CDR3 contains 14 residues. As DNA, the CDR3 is TGTGCCAGCAGCCCGCCGGGAGCCTACACTGAACCTTTCTTT. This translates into CASSPPGAYTEPFF. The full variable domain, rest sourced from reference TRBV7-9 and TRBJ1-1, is DTGVSQNPRHKITKRGQNVTFRCDPISEHNRLYWYRQTLGQGPEFLTYFQNEAQLEKSRLLSDRFSAERPKGSFSTLEIQRTEQGDSAMYLCASSPPGAYTEPFFGQGTRLTVV.

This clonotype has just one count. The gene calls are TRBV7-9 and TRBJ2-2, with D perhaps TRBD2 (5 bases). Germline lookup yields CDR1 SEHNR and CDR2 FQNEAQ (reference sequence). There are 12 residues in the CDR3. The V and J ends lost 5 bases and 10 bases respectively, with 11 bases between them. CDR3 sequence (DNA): TGTGCCAGCAGCGTTACTAGGAAGGAGCTGTTTTTT. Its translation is CASSVTRKELFF.

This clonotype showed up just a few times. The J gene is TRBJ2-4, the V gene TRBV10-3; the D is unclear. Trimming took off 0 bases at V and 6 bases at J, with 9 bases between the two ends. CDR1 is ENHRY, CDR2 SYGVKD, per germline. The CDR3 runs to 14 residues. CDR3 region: CAISESGHTNIQYF. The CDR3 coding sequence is TGTGCCATCAGTGAGTCCGGGCATACAAACATTCAGTACTTC.

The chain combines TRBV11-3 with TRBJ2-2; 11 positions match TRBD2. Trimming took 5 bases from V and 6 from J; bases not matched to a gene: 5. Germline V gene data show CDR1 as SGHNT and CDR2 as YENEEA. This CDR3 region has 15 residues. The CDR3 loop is CASSRLAGSSGELFF. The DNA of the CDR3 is TGTGCCAGCAGCCGACTAGCGGGAAGCTCCGGGGAGCTGTTTTTT.

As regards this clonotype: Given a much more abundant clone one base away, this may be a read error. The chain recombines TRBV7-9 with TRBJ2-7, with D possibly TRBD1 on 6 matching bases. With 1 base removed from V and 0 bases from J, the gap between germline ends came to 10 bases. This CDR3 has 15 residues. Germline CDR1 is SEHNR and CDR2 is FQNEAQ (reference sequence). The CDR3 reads CASSLEGVTSYEQYF. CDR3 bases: TGTGCCAGCAGCTTAGAGGGGGTGACCTCCTACGAGCAGTACTTC.

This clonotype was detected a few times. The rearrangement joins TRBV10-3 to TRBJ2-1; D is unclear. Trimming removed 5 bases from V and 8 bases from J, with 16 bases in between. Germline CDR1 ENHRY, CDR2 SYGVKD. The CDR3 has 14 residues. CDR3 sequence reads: CAISPGGIQYEQFF. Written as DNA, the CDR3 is TGTGCCATCAGTCCAGGCGGAATACAATATGAGCAGTTCTTC.